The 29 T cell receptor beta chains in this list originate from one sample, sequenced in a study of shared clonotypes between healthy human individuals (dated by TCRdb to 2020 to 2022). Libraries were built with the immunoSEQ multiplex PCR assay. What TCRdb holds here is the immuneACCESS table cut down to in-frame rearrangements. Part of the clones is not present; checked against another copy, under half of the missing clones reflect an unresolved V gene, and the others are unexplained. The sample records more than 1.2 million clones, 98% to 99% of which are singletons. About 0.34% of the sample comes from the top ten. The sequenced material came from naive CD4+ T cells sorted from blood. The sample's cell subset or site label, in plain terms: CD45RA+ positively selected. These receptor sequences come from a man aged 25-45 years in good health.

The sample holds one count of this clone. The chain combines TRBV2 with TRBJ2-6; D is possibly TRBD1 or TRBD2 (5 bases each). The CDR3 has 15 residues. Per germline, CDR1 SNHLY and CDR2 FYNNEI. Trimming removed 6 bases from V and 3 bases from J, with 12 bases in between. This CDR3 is CASRRGAGGANVLTF. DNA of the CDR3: TGTGCCAGCAGGCGAGGGGCGGGTGGGGCCAACGTCCTGACTTTC.

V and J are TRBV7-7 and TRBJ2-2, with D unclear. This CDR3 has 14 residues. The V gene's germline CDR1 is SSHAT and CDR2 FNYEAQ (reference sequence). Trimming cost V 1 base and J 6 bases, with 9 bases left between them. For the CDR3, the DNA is TGTGCCAGCAGCTTAGGGGCCGGCCCCGGGGAGCTGTTTTTT. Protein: CASSLGAGPGELFF.

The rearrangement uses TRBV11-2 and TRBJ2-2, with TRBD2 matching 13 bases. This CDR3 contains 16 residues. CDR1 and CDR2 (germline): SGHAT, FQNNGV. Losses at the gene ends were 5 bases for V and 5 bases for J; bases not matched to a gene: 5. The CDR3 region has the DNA TGTGCCAGCAGCGGGGGACTAGCGGGATCAACCGGGGAGCTGTTTTTT. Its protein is CASSGGLAGSTGELFF.

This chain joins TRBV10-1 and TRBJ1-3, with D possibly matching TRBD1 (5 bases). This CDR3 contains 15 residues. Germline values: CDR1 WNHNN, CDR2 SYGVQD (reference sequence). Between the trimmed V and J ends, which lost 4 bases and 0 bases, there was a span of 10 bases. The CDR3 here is CASSGSRGSGNTIYF. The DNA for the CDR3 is TGCGCCAGCAGTGGGTCGAGGGGCTCTGGAAACACCATATATTTT.

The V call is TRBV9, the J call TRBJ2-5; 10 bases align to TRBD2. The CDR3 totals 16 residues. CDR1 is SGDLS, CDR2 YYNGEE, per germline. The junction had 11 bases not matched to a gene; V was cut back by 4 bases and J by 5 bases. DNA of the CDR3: TGTGCCAGCAGCCCACCCCCCCTAGCGGGAGTGGAGACCCAGTACTTC. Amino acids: CASSPPPLAGVETQYF.

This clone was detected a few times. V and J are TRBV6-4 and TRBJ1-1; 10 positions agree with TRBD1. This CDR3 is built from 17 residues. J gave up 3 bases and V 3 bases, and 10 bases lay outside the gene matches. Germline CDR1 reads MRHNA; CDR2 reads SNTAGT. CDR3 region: CASSDDRGLRWYTEAFF. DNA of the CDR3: TGTGCCAGCAGTGATGACAGGGGGCTTCGTTGGTACACTGAAGCTTTCTTT.

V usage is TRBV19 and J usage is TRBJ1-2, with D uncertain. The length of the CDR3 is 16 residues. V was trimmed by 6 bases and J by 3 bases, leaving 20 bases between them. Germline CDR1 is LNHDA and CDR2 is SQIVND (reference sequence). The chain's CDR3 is CASSHLPGAGDYGYTF. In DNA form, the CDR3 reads TGTGCCAGTAGCCATCTCCCGGGAGCCGGGGACTATGGCTACACCTTC.

Here the CDR3 DNA reads TGTGCCAGCAGCCGACTAGCGGGAGGGATGGAGACCCAGTACTTC. Translation gives CASSRLAGGMETQYF. The J gene is TRBJ2-5, the V gene TRBV7-2; 14 bases map to TRBD2. Germline V gene data show CDR1 as SGHTA and CDR2 as FQGNSA. The CDR3 spans 15 residues. V gave up 5 bases and J gave up 5 bases; unmatched junction bases: 4.

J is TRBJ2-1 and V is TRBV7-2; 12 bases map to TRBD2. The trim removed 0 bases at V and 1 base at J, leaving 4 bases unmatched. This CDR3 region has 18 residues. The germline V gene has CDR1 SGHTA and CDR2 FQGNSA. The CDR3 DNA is TGTGCCAGCAGCTTAGCGGCTAGCGGGAGGGGATCCTACAATGAGCAGTTCTTC. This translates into CASSLAASGRGSYNEQFF.

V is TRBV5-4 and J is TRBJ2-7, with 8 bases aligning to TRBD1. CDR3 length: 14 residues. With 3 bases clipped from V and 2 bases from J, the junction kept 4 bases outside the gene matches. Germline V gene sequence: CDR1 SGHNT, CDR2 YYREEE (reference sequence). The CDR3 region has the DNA TGTGCCAGCAGCTCACCGGGACAGGCCTACGAGCAGTACTTC. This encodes CASSSPGQAYEQYF.

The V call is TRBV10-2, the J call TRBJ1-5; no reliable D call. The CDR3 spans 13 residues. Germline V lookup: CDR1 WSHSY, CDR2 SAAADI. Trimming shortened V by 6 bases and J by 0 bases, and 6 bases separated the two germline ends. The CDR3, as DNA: TGCGCCAGCAGCCAATTTAGCAATCAGCCCCAGCATTTT. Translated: CASSQFSNQPQHF.

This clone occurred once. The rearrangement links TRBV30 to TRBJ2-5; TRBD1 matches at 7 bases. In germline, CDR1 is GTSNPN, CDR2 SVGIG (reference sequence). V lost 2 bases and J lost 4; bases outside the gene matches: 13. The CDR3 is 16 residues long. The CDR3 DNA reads TGTGCCTGGAGTTTTTTCAAAGGGGGCCCTAGAGAGACCCAGTACTTC. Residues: CAWSFFKGGPRETQYF. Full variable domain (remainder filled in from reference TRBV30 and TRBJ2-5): SQTIHQWPATLVQPVGSPLSLECTVEGTSNPNLYWYRQAAGRGLQLLFYSVGIGQISSEVPQNLSASRPQDRQFILSSKKLLLSDSGFYLCAWSFFKGGPRETQYFGPGTRLLVL.

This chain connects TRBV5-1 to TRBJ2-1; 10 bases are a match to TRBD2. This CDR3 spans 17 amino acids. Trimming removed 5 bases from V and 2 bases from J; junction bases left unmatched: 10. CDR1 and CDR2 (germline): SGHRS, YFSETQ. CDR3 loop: CASRRLAGELAYNEQFF. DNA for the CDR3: TGCGCCAGCAGGCGGCTAGCGGGAGAATTAGCCTACAATGAGCAGTTCTTC.

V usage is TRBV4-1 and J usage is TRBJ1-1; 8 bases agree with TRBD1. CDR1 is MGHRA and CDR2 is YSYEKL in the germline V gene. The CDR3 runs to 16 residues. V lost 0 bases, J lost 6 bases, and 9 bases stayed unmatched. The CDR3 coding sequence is TGCGCCAGCAGCCAAGATAATCCCGACAGGGGCGCTGAAGCTTTCTTT. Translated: CASSQDNPDRGAEAFF.

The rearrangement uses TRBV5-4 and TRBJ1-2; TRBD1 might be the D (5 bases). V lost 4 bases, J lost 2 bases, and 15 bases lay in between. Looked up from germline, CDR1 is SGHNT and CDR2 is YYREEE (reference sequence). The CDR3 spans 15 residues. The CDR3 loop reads CASSPAGLGNYGYTF. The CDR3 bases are TGTGCCAGCAGCCCCGCGGGGCTAGGGAACTATGGCTACACCTTC.

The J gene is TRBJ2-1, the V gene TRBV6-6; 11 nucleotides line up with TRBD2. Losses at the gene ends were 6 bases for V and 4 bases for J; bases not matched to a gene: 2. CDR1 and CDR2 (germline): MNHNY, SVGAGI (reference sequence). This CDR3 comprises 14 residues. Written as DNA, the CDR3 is TGTGCCAGCAGGACTAGCGGGGCTTACAATGAGCAGTTCTTC. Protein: CASRTSGAYNEQFF.

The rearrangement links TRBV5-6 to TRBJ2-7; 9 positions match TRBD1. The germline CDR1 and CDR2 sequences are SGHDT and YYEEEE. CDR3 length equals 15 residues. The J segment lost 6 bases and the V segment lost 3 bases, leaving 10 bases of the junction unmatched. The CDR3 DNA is TGTGCCAGCAGCTCCACCGGACAGGGGTCGGGCGAGCAGTACTTC. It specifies CASSSTGQGSGEQYF.

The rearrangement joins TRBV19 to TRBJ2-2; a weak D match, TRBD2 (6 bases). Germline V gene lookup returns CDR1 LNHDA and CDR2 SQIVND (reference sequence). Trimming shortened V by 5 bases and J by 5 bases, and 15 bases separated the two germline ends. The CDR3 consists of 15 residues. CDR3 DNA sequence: TGTGCCAGTAGTGGCCGGGCCGGAGGGACCGGGGAGCTGTTTTTT. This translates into CASSGRAGGTGELFF.

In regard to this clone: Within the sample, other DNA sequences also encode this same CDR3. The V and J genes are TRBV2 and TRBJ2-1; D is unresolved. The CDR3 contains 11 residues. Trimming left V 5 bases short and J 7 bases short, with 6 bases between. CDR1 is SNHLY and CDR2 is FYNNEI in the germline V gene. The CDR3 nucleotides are TGTGCCAGCAGTTTGTATAATGAGCAGTTCTTC. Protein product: CASSLYNEQFF.

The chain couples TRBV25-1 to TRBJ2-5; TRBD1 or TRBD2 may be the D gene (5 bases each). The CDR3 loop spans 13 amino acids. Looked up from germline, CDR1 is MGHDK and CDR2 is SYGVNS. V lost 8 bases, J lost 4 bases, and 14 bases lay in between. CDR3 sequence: CASCQPGGETQYF. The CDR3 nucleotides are TGTGCCAGCTGCCAGCCTGGGGGAGAGACCCAGTACTTC.

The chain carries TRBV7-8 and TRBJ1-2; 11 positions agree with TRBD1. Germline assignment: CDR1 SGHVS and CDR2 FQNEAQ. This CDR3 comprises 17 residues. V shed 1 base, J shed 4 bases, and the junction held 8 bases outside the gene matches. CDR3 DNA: TGTGCCAGCAGCTTAGTAGATCGGGGGACAGGGGGCTATGGCTACACCTTC. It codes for CASSLVDRGTGGYGYTF.

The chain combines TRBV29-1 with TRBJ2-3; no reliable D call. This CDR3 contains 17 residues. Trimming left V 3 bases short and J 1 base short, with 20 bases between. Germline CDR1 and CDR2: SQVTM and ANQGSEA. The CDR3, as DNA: TGCAGCGTTGATGGTGGGGTCATGGGGTGGGGCACAGATACGCAGTATTTT. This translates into CSVDGGVMGWGTDTQYF.

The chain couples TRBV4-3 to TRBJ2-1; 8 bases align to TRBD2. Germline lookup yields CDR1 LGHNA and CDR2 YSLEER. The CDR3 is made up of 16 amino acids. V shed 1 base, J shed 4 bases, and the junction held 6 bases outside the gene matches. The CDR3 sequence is CASSQGVTSGYNEQFF. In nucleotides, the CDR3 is TGCGCCAGCAGCCAAGGGGTTACTAGCGGATACAATGAGCAGTTCTTC.

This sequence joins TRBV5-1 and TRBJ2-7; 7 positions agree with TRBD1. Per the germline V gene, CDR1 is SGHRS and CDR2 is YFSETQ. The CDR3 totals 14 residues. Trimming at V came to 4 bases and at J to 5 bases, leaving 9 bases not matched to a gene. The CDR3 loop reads CASSKTGSSHEQYF. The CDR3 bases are TGCGCCAGCAGCAAGACAGGGTCATCCCACGAGCAGTACTTC.

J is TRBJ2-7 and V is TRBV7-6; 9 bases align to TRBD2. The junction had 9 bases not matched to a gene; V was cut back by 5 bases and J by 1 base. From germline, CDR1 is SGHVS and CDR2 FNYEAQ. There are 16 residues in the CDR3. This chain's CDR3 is CASSQGGLAGSYEQYF. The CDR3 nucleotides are TGTGCCAGCAGCCAGGGGGGTCTAGCGGGATCCTACGAGCAGTACTTC.

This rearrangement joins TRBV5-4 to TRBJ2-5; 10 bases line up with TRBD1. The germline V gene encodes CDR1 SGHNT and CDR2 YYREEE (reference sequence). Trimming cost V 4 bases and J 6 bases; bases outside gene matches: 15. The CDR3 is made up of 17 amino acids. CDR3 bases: TGTGCCAGCAGCCACGGACCCGTGACAGGGGGCGTTAAGACCCAGTACTTC. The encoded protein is CASSHGPVTGGVKTQYF.

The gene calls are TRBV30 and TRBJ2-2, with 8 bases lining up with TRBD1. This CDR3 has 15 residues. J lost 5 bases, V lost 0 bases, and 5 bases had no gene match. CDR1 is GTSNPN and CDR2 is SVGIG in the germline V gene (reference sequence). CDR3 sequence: CAWSVLWDRTGELFF. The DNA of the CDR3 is TGTGCCTGGAGTGTACTCTGGGACAGGACCGGGGAGCTGTTTTTT.

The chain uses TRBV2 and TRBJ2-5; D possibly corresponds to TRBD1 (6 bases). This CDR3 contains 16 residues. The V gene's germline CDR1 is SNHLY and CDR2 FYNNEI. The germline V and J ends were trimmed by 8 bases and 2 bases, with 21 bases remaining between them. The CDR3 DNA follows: TGTGCCAGCGGGACCCATGGACAGCAGCAACAAGAGACCCAGTACTTC. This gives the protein CASGTHGQQQQETQYF. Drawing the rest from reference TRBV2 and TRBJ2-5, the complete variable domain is EPEVTQTPSHQVTQMGQEVILRCVPISNHLYFYWYRQILGQKVEFLVSFYNNEISEKSEIFDDQFSVERPDGSNFTLKIRSTKLEDSAMYFCASGTHGQQQQETQYFGPGTRLLVL.

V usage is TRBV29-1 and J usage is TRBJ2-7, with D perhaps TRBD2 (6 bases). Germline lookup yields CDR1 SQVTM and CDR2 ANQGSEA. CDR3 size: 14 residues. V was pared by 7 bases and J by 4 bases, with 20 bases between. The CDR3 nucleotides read TGCAGCGCCGGGGGATTTGGAGACAGATACGAGCAGTACTTC. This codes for CSAGGFGDRYEQYF.